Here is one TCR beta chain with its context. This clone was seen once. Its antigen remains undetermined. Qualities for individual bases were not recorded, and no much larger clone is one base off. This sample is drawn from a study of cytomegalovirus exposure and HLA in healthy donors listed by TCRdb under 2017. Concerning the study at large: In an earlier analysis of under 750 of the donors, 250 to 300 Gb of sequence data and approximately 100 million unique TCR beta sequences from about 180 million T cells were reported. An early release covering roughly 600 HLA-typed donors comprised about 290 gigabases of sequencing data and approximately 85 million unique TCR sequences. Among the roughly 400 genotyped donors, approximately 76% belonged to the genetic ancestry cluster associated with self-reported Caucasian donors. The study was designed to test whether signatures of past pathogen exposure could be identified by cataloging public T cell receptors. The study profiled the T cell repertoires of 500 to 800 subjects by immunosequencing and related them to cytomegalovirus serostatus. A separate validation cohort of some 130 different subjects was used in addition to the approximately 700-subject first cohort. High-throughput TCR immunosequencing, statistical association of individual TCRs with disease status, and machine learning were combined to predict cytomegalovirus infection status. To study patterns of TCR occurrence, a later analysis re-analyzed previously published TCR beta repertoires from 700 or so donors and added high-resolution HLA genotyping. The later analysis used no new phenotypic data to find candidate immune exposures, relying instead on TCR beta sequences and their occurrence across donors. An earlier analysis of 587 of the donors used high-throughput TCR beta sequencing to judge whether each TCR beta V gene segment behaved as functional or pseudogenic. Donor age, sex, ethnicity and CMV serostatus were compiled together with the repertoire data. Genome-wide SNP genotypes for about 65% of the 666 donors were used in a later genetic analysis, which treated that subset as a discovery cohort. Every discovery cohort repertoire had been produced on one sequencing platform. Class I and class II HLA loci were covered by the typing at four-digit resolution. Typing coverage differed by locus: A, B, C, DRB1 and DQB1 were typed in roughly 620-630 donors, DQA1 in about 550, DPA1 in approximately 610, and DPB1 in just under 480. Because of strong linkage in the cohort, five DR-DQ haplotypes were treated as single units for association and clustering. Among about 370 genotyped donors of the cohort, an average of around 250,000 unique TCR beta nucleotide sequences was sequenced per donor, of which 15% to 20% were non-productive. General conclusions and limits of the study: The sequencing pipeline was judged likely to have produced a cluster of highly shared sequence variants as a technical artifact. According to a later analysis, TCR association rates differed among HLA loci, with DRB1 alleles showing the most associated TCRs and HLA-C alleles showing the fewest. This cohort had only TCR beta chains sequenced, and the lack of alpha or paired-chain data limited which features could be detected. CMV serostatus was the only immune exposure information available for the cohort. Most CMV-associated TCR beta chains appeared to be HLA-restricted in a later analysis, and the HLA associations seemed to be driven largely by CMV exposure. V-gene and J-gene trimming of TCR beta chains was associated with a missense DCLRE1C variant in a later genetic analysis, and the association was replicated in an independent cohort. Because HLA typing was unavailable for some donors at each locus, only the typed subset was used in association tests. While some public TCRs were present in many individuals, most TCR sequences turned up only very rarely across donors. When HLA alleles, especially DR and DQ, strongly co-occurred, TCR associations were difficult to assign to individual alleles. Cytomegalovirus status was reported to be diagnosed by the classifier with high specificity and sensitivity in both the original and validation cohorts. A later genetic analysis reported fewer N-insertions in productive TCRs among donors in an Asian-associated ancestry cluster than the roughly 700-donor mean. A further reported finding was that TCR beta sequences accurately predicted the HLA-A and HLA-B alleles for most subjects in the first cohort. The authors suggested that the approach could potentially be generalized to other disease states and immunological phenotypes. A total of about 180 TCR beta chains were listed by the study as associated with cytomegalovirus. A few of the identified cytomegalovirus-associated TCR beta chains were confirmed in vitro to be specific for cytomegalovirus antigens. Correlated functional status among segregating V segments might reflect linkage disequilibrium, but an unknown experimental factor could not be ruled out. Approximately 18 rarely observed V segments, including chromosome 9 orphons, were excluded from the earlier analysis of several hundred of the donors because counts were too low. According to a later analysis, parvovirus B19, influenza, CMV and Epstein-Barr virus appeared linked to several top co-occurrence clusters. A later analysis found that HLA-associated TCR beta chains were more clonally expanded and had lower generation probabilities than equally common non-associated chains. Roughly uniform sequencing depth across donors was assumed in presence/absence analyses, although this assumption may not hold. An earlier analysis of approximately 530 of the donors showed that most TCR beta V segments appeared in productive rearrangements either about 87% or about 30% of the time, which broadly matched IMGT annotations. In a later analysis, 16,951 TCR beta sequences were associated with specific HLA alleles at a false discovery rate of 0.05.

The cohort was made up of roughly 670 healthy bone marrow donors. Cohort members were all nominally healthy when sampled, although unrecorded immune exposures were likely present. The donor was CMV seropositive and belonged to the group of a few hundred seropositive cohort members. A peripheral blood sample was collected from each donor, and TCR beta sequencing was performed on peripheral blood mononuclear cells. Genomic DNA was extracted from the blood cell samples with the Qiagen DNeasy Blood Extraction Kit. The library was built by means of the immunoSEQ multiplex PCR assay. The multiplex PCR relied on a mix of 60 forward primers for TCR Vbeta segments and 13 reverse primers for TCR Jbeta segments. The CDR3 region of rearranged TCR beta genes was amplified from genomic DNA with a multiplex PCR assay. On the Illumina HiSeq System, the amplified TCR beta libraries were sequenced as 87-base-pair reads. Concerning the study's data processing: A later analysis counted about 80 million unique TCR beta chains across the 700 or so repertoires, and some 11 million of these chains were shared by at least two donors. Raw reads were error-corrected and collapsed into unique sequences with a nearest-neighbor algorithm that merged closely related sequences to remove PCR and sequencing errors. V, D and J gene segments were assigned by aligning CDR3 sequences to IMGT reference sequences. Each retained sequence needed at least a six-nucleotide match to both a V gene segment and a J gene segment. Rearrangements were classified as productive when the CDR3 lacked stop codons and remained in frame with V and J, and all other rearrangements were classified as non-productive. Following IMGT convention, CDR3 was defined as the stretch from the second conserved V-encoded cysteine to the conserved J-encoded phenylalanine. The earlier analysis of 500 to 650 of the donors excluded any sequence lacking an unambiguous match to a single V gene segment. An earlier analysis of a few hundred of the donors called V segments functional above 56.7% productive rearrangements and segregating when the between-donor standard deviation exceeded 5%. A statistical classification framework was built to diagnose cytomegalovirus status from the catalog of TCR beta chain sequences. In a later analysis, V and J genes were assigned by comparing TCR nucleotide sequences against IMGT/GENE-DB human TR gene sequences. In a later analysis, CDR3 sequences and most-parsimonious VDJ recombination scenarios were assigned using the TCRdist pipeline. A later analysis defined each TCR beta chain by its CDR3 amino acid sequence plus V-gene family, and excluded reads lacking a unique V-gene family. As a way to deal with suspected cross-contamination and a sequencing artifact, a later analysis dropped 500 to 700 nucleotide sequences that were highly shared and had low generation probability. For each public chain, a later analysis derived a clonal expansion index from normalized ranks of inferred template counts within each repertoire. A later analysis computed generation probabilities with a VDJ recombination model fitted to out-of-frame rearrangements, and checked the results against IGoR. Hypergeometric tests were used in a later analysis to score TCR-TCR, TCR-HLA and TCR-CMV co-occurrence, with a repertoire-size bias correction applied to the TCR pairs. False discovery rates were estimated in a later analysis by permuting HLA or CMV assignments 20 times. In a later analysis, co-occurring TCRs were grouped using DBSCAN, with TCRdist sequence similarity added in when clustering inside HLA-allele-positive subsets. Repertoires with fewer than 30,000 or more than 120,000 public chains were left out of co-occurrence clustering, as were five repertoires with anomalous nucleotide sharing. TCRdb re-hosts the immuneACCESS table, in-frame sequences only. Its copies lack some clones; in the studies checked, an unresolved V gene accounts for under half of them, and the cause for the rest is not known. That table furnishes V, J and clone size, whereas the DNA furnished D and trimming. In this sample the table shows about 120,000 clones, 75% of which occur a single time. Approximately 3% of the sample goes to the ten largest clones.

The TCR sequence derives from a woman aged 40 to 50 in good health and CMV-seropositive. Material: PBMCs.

The DNA reads as follows: TGTGCCAGCAGCGCCCCACGGACAGTCACTGAGCAGTTCTTC. Translated, it reads CASSAPRTVTEQFF. The V and J genes are TRBV25-1 and TRBJ2-1; TRBD1 is a weak D gene call, 6 bases matching. Between the V and J ends, shortened by 6 bases and 9 bases respectively, the junction contains 18 bases. From the cysteine up to the phenylalanine, the CDR3 has a length of 14 residues. The read is trimmed to its CDR3 DNA, 42 bases read in frame from base 1. The germline V gene sets CDR1 to MGHDK and CDR2 to SYGVNS. Where the CDR3 stops, the reference TRBV25-1 and TRBJ2-1 genes take over; the full variable domain is EADIYQTPRYLVIGTGKKITLECSQTMGHDKMYWYQQDPGMELHLIHYSYGVNSTEKGDLSSESTVSRIRTEHFPLTLESARPSHTSQYLCASSAPRTVTEQFFGPGTRLTVL.